The following is a TCR beta chain sequence with its context. Its antigen is not known. The study sampled nominally healthy donors, though unrecorded immune exposures were likely. This entry comes from a study of cytomegalovirus exposure and HLA in healthy donors. Study outcomes and limitations: CMV serostatus was the sole immune exposure information available. Rare TCR sequences dominated, though some public TCRs recurred in many donors.

The CDR3 loop spans 16 amino acids. The V gene end was trimmed by 3 bases and the J gene end by 3 bases; junction bases not matched to a gene: 6. The germline V gene has CDR1 MNHEY and CDR2 SMNVEV (reference sequence). The study ran its PCR with 60 Vbeta and 13 Jbeta primers. The table came from immunoSEQ multiplex PCR; TCRdb's copy has only in-frame clones and leaves some out. The sample lists some 130,000 clones; roughly 80% were seen once. The chain carries TRBV27 and TRBJ2-7; 12 nucleotides line up with TRBD2. The source is a male donor in good health and CMV-seronegative. The sequenced sample was PBMCs. In DNA form, the CDR3 reads TGTGCCAGCAGTTTTCTAGCGGGAGGGCCTATCTACGAGCAGTACTTC. Its translation: CASSFLAGGPIYEQYF.